These T cell receptor beta chains were read from a single sample in a study of T cells in Graves' hyperthyroidism and ophthalmopathy. TCRdb used MiXCR to reprocess the multiplex PCR reads, holding one entry per CDR3 protein. The sample has around 420,000 distinct CDR3 sequences, less than 20% seen once. Specimen: blood. The receptor set was obtained from a young woman with Graves' hyperthyroidism. Both conserved end residues are part of each CDR3. The D gene is left open where the match is weak. Size is stated for part of the rows, as once, few or many counts, or as a class when the clone is expanded.

CDR3aa: CAISRDRGISNEKLFF
CDR3nt: TGTGCCATCAGCAGGGACAGGGGCATATCTAATGAAAAACTGTTTTTT
d_gene: TRBD1
j_gene: TRBJ1-4
v_gene: TRBV10-3
abundance: many

CDR3aa: CASSLDIRGTDTQYF
CDR3nt: TGTGCCAGCAGCTTAGATATTAGGGGGACAGATACGCAGTATTTT
d_gene: NA
j_gene: TRBJ2-3
v_gene: TRBV11-2
abundance: NA

CDR3aa: CASSQAGTGAYEQYF
CDR3nt: TGCGCCAGCAGCCAGGCCGGGACAGGGGCTTACGAGCAGTACTTC
d_gene: TRBD1
j_gene: TRBJ2-7
v_gene: TRBV4-3
abundance: NA

CDR3aa: CASSSTGRLYTEAFF
CDR3nt: TGTGCCAGCAGCTCGACAGGGCGTCTGTACACTGAAGCTTTCTTT
d_gene: TRBD1
j_gene: TRBJ1-1
v_gene: TRBV7-8
abundance: many

CDR3aa: CASSPGSILMNTEAFF
CDR3nt: TGTGCCAGCAGCCCAGGTTCGATCCTAATGAACACTGAAGCTTTCTTT
d_gene: NA
j_gene: TRBJ1-1
v_gene: TRBV28
abundance: NA

CDR3aa: CASSQEAWAGGNEQYF
CDR3nt: TGTGCCAGCAGCCAAGAAGCCTGGGCAGGGGGCAACGAGCAGTACTTC
d_gene: TRBD1
j_gene: TRBJ2-7
v_gene: TRBV3-1
abundance: many

CDR3aa: CSARDLRKALQGSNTEAFF
CDR3nt: TGCAGTGCTAGAGATCTAAGAAAAGCTTTACAAGGTAGTAACACTGAAGCTTTCTTT
d_gene: NA
j_gene: TRBJ1-1
v_gene: TRBV20-1
abundance: few

CDR3aa: CASSLNPAYGYTF
CDR3nt: TGTGCCAGCAGCTTAAATCCGGCGTATGGCTACACCTTC
d_gene: NA
j_gene: TRBJ1-2
v_gene: TRBV7-3
abundance: NA

CDR3aa: CASGERDRGNYGYTF
CDR3nt: TGTGCCAGCGGAGAGCGGGACAGGGGGAACTATGGCTACACCTTC
d_gene: TRBD1
j_gene: TRBJ1-2
v_gene: TRBV4-2
abundance: NA

CDR3aa: CASSRRGSTEAFF
CDR3nt: TGTGCCAGCAGCAGGAGGGGATCCACTGAAGCTTTCTTT
d_gene: NA
j_gene: TRBJ1-1
v_gene: TRBV9
abundance: many

CDR3aa: CASSQALDRGETQYF
CDR3nt: TGTGCCAGCAGCCAAGCTCTCGATAGGGGGGAGACCCAGTACTTC
d_gene: NA
j_gene: TRBJ2-5
v_gene: TRBV3-1
abundance: many

CDR3aa: CASSSGTGLAEPEQFF
CDR3nt: TGTGCCAGCAGTTCGGGAACGGGACTAGCGGAGCCCGAGCAGTTCTTC
d_gene: TRBD2
j_gene: TRBJ2-1
v_gene: TRBV28
abundance: many

CDR3aa: CASSQDLADNEQFF
CDR3nt: TGTGCCAGCAGCCAAGATCTGGCCGACAATGAGCAGTTCTTC
d_gene: NA
j_gene: TRBJ2-1
v_gene: TRBV14
abundance: NA

CDR3aa: CASSPGGFNRNEQFF
CDR3nt: TGTGCCAGCAGTCCAGGGGGCTTCAATCGCAATGAGCAGTTCTTC
d_gene: TRBD1
j_gene: TRBJ2-1
v_gene: TRBV27
abundance: many

CDR3aa: CASSESAGVGGNQPQHF
CDR3nt: TGCGCCAGCAGTGAGTCCGCCGGGGTGGGGGGCAATCAGCCCCAGCATTTT
d_gene: NA
j_gene: TRBJ1-5
v_gene: TRBV10-2
abundance: NA

CDR3aa: CASRRTGEAFF
CDR3nt: TGTGCCAGCAGACGGACAGGGGAAGCTTTCTTT
d_gene: TRBD1
j_gene: TRBJ1-1
v_gene: TRBV6-2/TRBV6-3
abundance: many

CDR3aa: CASSEETGVTGELFF
CDR3nt: TGTGCCAGCAGTGAGGAGACAGGGGTTACCGGGGAGCTGTTTTTT
d_gene: TRBD1
j_gene: TRBJ2-2
v_gene: TRBV6-1
abundance: NA

CDR3aa: CSATRQNMNTEAFF
CDR3nt: TGCAGTGCTACTAGACAGAACATGAACACTGAAGCTTTCTTT
d_gene: NA
j_gene: TRBJ1-1
v_gene: TRBV20-1
abundance: few

CDR3aa: CASSHYRDSKDTGELFF
CDR3nt: TGTGCCAGCAGCCACTACAGGGATTCTAAAGACACCGGGGAGCTGTTTTTT
d_gene: NA
j_gene: TRBJ2-2
v_gene: TRBV11-2
abundance: many

CDR3aa: CASSPWRVADSPLHF
CDR3nt: TGTGCCAGCAGCCCATGGCGCGTAGCCGATTCACCCCTCCACTTT
d_gene: NA
j_gene: TRBJ1-6
v_gene: TRBV3-1
abundance: many

CDR3aa: CASSPWVGTGINYEQYF
CDR3nt: TGCGCCAGCAGCCCGTGGGTGGGGACAGGGATCAACTACGAGCAGTACTTC
d_gene: TRBD1
j_gene: TRBJ2-7
v_gene: TRBV5-1
abundance: few

CDR3aa: CSAWDRVPDTQYF
CDR3nt: TGCAGTGCCTGGGACAGGGTCCCAGATACGCAGTATTTT
d_gene: TRBD1
j_gene: TRBJ2-3
v_gene: TRBV20-1
abundance: many

CDR3aa: CASRPTSTDTQYF
CDR3nt: TGTGCCAGCAGACCTACTAGCACAGATACGCAGTATTTT
d_gene: NA
j_gene: TRBJ2-3
v_gene: TRBV12-3/TRBV12-4
abundance: many

CDR3aa: CASSEESRTEAFF
CDR3nt: TGTGCCAGCAGTGAAGAGTCAAGGACTGAAGCTTTCTTT
d_gene: NA
j_gene: TRBJ1-1
v_gene: TRBV2
abundance: many

CDR3aa: CASSTSGFRAATGEQYF
CDR3nt: TGTGCCAGCAGCACTAGCGGGTTCCGCGCCGCGACGGGGGAGCAGTACTTC
d_gene: TRBD2
j_gene: TRBJ2-7
v_gene: TRBV5-6
abundance: NA

CDR3aa: CASSLEALNTEAFF
CDR3nt: TGTGCCAGCAGTTTAGAGGCCTTGAACACTGAAGCTTTCTTT
d_gene: NA
j_gene: TRBJ1-1
v_gene: TRBV12-3/TRBV12-4
abundance: many

CDR3aa: CASSSLPGSSYNEQFF
CDR3nt: TGTGCCAGCAGCTCCCTCCCCGGGAGCTCCTACAATGAGCAGTTCTTC
d_gene: NA
j_gene: TRBJ2-1
v_gene: TRBV11-3
abundance: many

CDR3aa: CASSEVSGRGVYGYTF
CDR3nt: TGTGCCAGCAGTGAAGTTTCAGGTCGGGGAGTCTATGGCTACACCTTC
d_gene: NA
j_gene: TRBJ1-2
v_gene: TRBV2
abundance: NA

CDR3aa: CASTPAGDNTEAFF
CDR3nt: TGTGCCAGCACCCCAGCAGGGGATAACACTGAAGCTTTCTTT
d_gene: NA
j_gene: TRBJ1-1
v_gene: TRBV6-1
abundance: NA

CDR3aa: CSARVETVHYEQYF
CDR3nt: TGCAGTGCTAGAGTGGAGACAGTACACTACGAGCAGTACTTC
d_gene: NA
j_gene: TRBJ2-7
v_gene: TRBV20-1
abundance: many

CDR3aa: CASSPKGTGGVGEAFF
CDR3nt: TGTGCCAGCAGCCCGAAAGGGACAGGGGGCGTCGGTGAAGCTTTCTTT
d_gene: TRBD1
j_gene: TRBJ1-1
v_gene: TRBV12-3/TRBV12-4
abundance: many

CDR3aa: CASSPLRGKDYGYTF
CDR3nt: TGTGCCAGCAGCCCCCTCCGAGGGAAGGACTATGGCTACACCTTC
d_gene: NA
j_gene: TRBJ1-2
v_gene: TRBV3-1
abundance: many

CDR3aa: CASSVEQGGDTQYF
CDR3nt: TGTGCCAGCAGCGTAGAACAGGGAGGGGATACGCAGTATTTT
d_gene: NA
j_gene: TRBJ2-3
v_gene: TRBV2
abundance: many